This entry lists 16 T cell receptor beta chains sequenced from one sample in a study of shared clonotypes between healthy human individuals. TCRdb keeps only in-frame clones here, not all; method: immunoSEQ multiplex PCR. Of approximately 1,000,000 clones listed, about 84% are singletons. The sequenced sample consisted of memory CD4+ T cells from PBMCs. Subset indicated: CD45RA-negative fraction. The receptor set was obtained from a man aged 18 to 35 in good health. Some clones in this sample may be carry-over from other donors' samples.

The sample holds many counts of this clone. The genes are TRBV12-1 and TRBJ2-4. TRBV12-1 is assigned pseudogene status. The CDR3 length is 15 residues. CDR3 nucleotides: TGTGCCAGCAGCTGGGGACCCCTAATAAAAAACATTCAGTACTTC. Protein: CASSWGPLIKNIQYF.

About this clone itself: This sequence is one base from a far larger clone and is likely a read error. The sample holds other DNA sequences that translate to the same CDR3. DNA of the CDR3: TGTGCCAGCAGGGGGAACACTGAAGCTTTCTTT. Its translation is CASRGNTEAFF. The chain has TRBV6-5 and TRBJ1-1; no firm D call. The germline gives CDR1 MNHEY, CDR2 SVGAGI. The germline V and J ends were trimmed by 6 bases and 1 base, with 3 bases remaining between them. CDR3 length: 11 residues.

The chain employs TRBV5-1 and TRBJ2-2; D remains ambiguous. There are 14 residues in the CDR3. The V and J ends lost 5 bases and 6 bases respectively, with 14 bases between them. The germline V gene encodes CDR1 SGHRS and CDR2 YFSETQ. In nucleotides, the CDR3 is TGCGCCAGCAGATTCTGGGAATCCGCCGGGGAGCTGTTTTTT. Encoded protein: CASRFWESAGELFF. The variable domain in full, completed from reference TRBV5-1 and TRBJ2-2, reads KAGVTQTPRYLIKTRGQQVTLSCSPISGHRSVSWYQQTPGQGLQFLFEYFSETQRNKGNFPGRFSGRQFSNSRSEMNVSTLELGDSALYLCASRFWESAGELFFGEGSRLTVL.

This clone has just a few counts. The rearrangement uses TRBV5-1 and TRBJ2-5; the D gene is possibly TRBD1 (6 bases). Germline lookup yields CDR1 SGHRS and CDR2 YFSETQ. Trimming shortened V by 3 bases and J by 0 bases, and 12 bases separated the two germline ends. The CDR3 loop spans 15 amino acids. The CDR3 bases are TGCGCCAGCAGCTCCGGGACAAAGTACCAAGAGACCCAGTACTTC. Its protein product is CASSSGTKYQETQYF.

This clone was found a few times. V and J are TRBV6-1 and TRBJ2-2, with 11 bases lining up with TRBD2. The germline V gene encodes CDR1 MNHNS and CDR2 SASEGT. With V trimmed by 7 bases and J by 4 bases, 11 bases remained unmatched. This CDR3 comprises 17 residues. CDR3 protein: CASTDGSGRGGTGELFF. In nucleotides, the CDR3 is TGTGCCAGCACTGACGGTAGCGGGAGGGGTGGCACCGGGGAGCTGTTTTTT.

This clone appeared a few times. The chain uses TRBV5-1 and TRBJ2-7, with TRBD1 matching over 7 bases. CDR3 length equals 13 residues. Germline assignment: CDR1 SGHRS and CDR2 YFSETQ. V lost 4 bases, J lost 5 bases, and 6 bases stayed unmatched. The CDR3 DNA reads TGCGCCAGCAGCCTGGGGACAGTTGACGAGCAGTACTTC. Protein: CASSLGTVDEQYF.

As for this clone: Different DNA sequences within this sample yield the same CDR3. The chain uses TRBV2 and TRBJ2-3, with D hard to call. Trimming took off 8 bases at V and 6 bases at J, with 12 bases between the two ends. CDR1 and CDR2 (germline): SNHLY, FYNNEI. The CDR3 runs 12 residues. The CDR3, as DNA: TGTGCCAGCCGCGATCGCGGTGATACGCAGTATTTT. Protein sequence: CASRDRGDTQYF.

This rearrangement joins TRBV5-6 to TRBJ1-2; D gene unclear. The germline V and J ends were trimmed by 7 bases and 3 bases, with 22 bases remaining between them. Germline V gene sequence: CDR1 SGHDT, CDR2 YYEEEE. CDR3 length: 16 amino acids. The CDR3 protein is CASDQRSALPDYGYTF. DNA for the CDR3: TGTGCCAGCGATCAGAGGTCCGCCCTTCCAGACTATGGCTACACCTTC. The variable domain in full, with the rest retrieved from reference TRBV5-6 and TRBJ1-2, is DAGVTQSPTHLIKTRGQQVTLRCSPKSGHDTVSWYQQALGQGPQFIFQYYEEEERQRGNFPDRFSGHQFPNYSSELNVNALLLGDSALYLCASDQRSALPDYGYTFGSGTRLTVV.

V usage is TRBV5-1 and J usage is TRBJ1-2, with 7 positions matching TRBD1. Trimming took 3 bases from V and 4 from J; bases not matched to a gene: 6. CDR3 length: 14 residues. CDR1 and CDR2 (germline): SGHRS, YFSETQ. CDR3 coding DNA: TGCGCCAGCAGCTCTAGCGGGACAGCCTATGGCTACACCTTC. Translated: CASSSSGTAYGYTF.

This chain connects TRBV20-1 to TRBJ1-5; D is unresolved. The germline V gene encodes CDR1 DFQATT and CDR2 SNEGSKA (reference sequence). V lost 3 bases and J lost 7, with 7 bases in between. This CDR3 is built from 11 residues. The chain's CDR3 is CSASDGQPQHF. The CDR3 nucleotides read TGCAGTGCTAGTGACGGGCAGCCCCAGCATTTT.

V gene TRBV5-1 combines with J gene TRBJ1-1, with D hard to call. The germline V and J ends were trimmed by 4 bases and 7 bases, with 14 bases remaining between them. In germline, CDR1 is SGHRS, CDR2 YFSETQ. The length of the CDR3 is 13 residues. CDR3 amino acids: CASSQARQNEAFF. In DNA form, the CDR3 reads TGCGCCAGCAGCCAGGCGAGGCAGAATGAAGCTTTCTTT.

The chain couples TRBV5-4 to TRBJ2-1; D possibly corresponds to TRBD1 (5 bases). The CDR3 is 14 amino acids. The V and J ends lost 1 base and 2 bases respectively, with 7 bases between them. CDR1 and CDR2 (germline): SGHNT, YYREEE (reference sequence). CDR3 bases: TGTGCCAGCAGCTTGCAACAGGCCTACAATGAGCAGTTCTTC. This encodes CASSLQQAYNEQFF.

For the CDR3, the DNA is TGTGCCAGCAGCTCAACGCAGGGGGAGGGCTACACCTTC. Protein sequence: CASSSTQGEGYTF. This sequence joins TRBV7-9 and TRBJ1-2, with 7 bases lining up with TRBD1. With 4 bases clipped from V and 8 bases from J, the junction kept 7 bases outside the gene matches. There are 13 residues in the CDR3. Germline lookup yields CDR1 SEHNR and CDR2 FQNEAQ (reference sequence).

The V gene is TRBV6-6, the J gene TRBJ1-5; D gene uncertain. The CDR3 is 12 residues long. Germline V CDR1 and CDR2: MNHNY, SVGAGI (reference sequence). Trimming pared 6 bases from V and 10 bases from J, leaving 13 bases between. The CDR3 DNA reads as TGTGCCAGCAGCCTCGCCGGTGACCCCCAGCATTTT. Protein product: CASSLAGDPQHF.

The V call is TRBV6-1, the J call TRBJ1-5; no clear D. The V and J ends lost 1 base and 4 bases respectively, with 8 bases between them. CDR1 and CDR2 (germline): MNHNS, SASEGT. This CDR3 has 14 residues. The CDR3 nucleotides are TGTGCCAGCAGTGAAGTAACCAGTAATCAGCCCCAGCATTTT. Translation: CASSEVTSNQPQHF.

The chain combines TRBV5-1 with TRBJ2-1; a possible D gene is TRBD2 (6 bases). CDR3 length: 16 amino acids. Per the germline V gene, CDR1 is SGHRS and CDR2 is YFSETQ. Trimming removed 1 base from V and 3 bases from J, with 14 bases in between. DNA of the CDR3: TGCGCCAGCAGCTTGAGGCCGGGAGTCGGCTACAATGAGCAGTTCTTC. This encodes CASSLRPGVGYNEQFF.